This entry describes one T cell receptor (beta chain). The source of the sample is a study of control samples from healthy donors and cancer patients. Clones were read by immunoSEQ multiplex PCR, and TCRdb kept only the in-frame ones, dropping some. The sample lists about 71,000 clones; 85% to 90% were seen once. V lost 3 bases and J 6 bases, leaving 9 bases between the germline ends. The CDR3 covers 13 residues. CDR1 PRHDT and CDR2 FYEKMQ come from the germline V gene (reference sequence). This sequence joins TRBV13 and TRBJ2-4; D unresolved. The sequencing input was PBMCs. The clonotype originates from a man aged 60-69 years with lung cancer. The CDR3 region has the DNA TGTGCCAGCAGCTTTCTGGCGACAAACATTCAGTACTTC. Translating gives CASSFLATNIQYF.